Sequencing of this T cell receptor (beta chain) was carried out in a study of blood T cell repertoires in COVID-19. Study background: Acute and convalescent COVID-19 specimens originated in the United States, Italy and Spain. Sources were T cells, B-cell-depleted T cells, or PBMCs; the material itself was cDNA or gDNA.

In the original analysis: Cell counts per sample came from amplifying reference gene primers. TCRdb's table, derived via immunoSEQ multiplex PCR, lists solely in-frame clones and lacks some. Clonal size and the V and J genes are those of that table, whereas D and trimming came from the DNA. In the table there are about 67,000 clones, 87% of which are singletons. Sequencing was done on a sample of peripheral blood. The source of this sequence is a man between 45 and 60 years old with active COVID-19.

CDR3 sequence (DNA): TGCGCCAGCAGCCAAGATCAAGGGGGCTGGGGAGATACGCAGTATTTT. Translated, it gives CASSQDQGGWGDTQYF. The V call is TRBV4-3, the J call TRBJ2-3, with 7 bases identical to TRBD1. The CDR3 has 16 amino acids. In germline, CDR1 is LGHNA, CDR2 YSLEER. Unmatched junction bases numbered 8, after V lost 0 bases and J lost 5 bases.